These 24 T cell receptor beta chains came from one sample sequenced in a study of blood T cell repertoires in COVID-19. The table came from immunoSEQ multiplex PCR; TCRdb's copy has only in-frame clones and leaves some out. The sample consists of under 150,000 clones, about 85% of them appearing once. The sample comprised peripheral blood. These TCRs come from a man older than 75 with acute or convalescent COVID-19.

The chain has TRBV5-1 and TRBJ2-3; 12 positions match TRBD2. The CDR3 has 15 amino acids. Germline V gives CDR1 SGHRS, CDR2 YFSETQ. J was trimmed by 9 bases and V by 0 bases; bases with no gene match: 5. Here the CDR3 DNA reads TGCGCCAGCAGCTTGGGACTAGCGGGGGTAGTCACGCAGTATTTT. This gives the protein CASSLGLAGVVTQYF.

The chain is built from TRBV27 and TRBJ2-2, with D uncertain. Germline V gene data show CDR1 as MNHEY and CDR2 as SMNVEV (reference sequence). V was shortened by 3 bases and J by 0 bases, with 11 bases between the two germline ends. The CDR3 totals 16 residues. CDR3 region: CASSLATITNTGELFF. CDR3 coding DNA: TGTGCCAGCAGTTTGGCAACAATTACGAACACCGGGGAGCTGTTTTTT.

The chain uses TRBV27 and TRBJ1-4; the D is unclear. CDR1 and CDR2 (germline): MNHEY, SMNVEV (reference sequence). Trimming cost V 2 bases and J 7 bases, with 11 bases left between them. The CDR3 has 14 residues. CDR3 amino acids: CASSLMSRGEKLFF. In DNA, the CDR3 is TGTGCCAGCAGTTTAATGTCCCGCGGTGAAAAACTGTTTTTT.

The chain links TRBV7-9 to TRBJ1-6; D gene unclear. The germline V and J ends were trimmed by 3 bases and 7 bases, with 4 bases remaining between them. This CDR3 comprises 12 residues. Germline V gene lookup returns CDR1 SEHNR and CDR2 FQNEAQ (reference sequence). CDR3 nucleotides: TGTGCCAGCAGCTTTACAAATTCACCCCTCCACTTT. Its translation: CASSFTNSPLHF.

The V and J genes are TRBV7-3 and TRBJ2-2, with 9 bases lining up with TRBD1. The CDR3 totals 17 residues. Per the germline V gene, CDR1 is SGHTA and CDR2 is FQGTGA. V dropped 0 bases and J dropped 7; count of bases not matched to a gene: 9. DNA of the CDR3: TGTGCCAGCAGCTTAACAGGACAGGGGAGGTTGAGCGGGGAGCTGTTTTTT. Its translation is CASSLTGQGRLSGELFF.

The genes are TRBV9 and TRBJ2-7; TRBD2 agrees at 7 bases. This CDR3 region has 16 residues. Germline trimming cut 0 bases from V and 3 bases from J; bases unmatched to any gene: 9. Germline-derived CDR1 and CDR2 are SGDLS and YYNGEE. Here the CDR3 reads CASSVGGGTRDYEQYF. Here the CDR3 DNA reads TGTGCCAGCAGCGTAGGGGGAGGGACGCGGGACTACGAGCAGTACTTC.

This chain uses TRBV11-2 with TRBJ2-4; 7 positions agree with TRBD1. Germline lookup yields CDR1 SGHAT and CDR2 FQNNGV. Trimming cost V 2 bases and J 3 bases; bases outside gene matches: 7. The CDR3 is 16 amino acids. CDR3 bases: TGTGCCAGCAGCTTACTACAGGGGATTGACAAAAACATTCAGTACTTC. It specifies CASSLLQGIDKNIQYF.

The chain employs TRBV7-8 and TRBJ2-3, with 12 nucleotides matching TRBD2. Germline V lookup: CDR1 SGHVS, CDR2 FQNEAQ. V lost 5 bases, J lost 5 bases, and 11 bases stayed unmatched. CDR3 length: 17 amino acids. CDR3 DNA sequence: TGTGCCAGCAGCCCCCAGGGTCTAGCGGGGGGGCTAGATACGCAGTATTTT. It is translated as CASSPQGLAGGLDTQYF. The whole variable domain, filled in from reference TRBV7-8 and TRBJ2-3, reads GAGVSQSPRYKVAKRGQDVALRCDPISGHVSLFWYQQALGQGPEFLTYFQNEAQLDKSGLPSDRFFAERPEGSVSTLKIQRTQQEDSAVYLCASSPQGLAGGLDTQYFGPGTRLTVL.

V and J are TRBV20-1 and TRBJ1-3; D is possibly TRBD1 (6 bases). CDR1 is DFQATT, CDR2 SNEGSKA, per germline (reference sequence). V dropped 5 bases and J dropped 2 bases, with 16 bases sitting between them. The CDR3 is made up of 15 amino acids. CDR3 sequence: CSARDDRSAGNTIYF. The CDR3 DNA sequence: TGCAGTGCTCGTGATGACAGGAGCGCTGGAAACACCATATATTTT.

This chain links TRBV3-1 (or the pseudogene TRBV3-2) with TRBJ2-2; 7 bases map to TRBD2. Germline values: CDR1 LGHDT, CDR2 YNNKEL (reference sequence). The CDR3 is made up of 16 amino acids. Trimming removed 2 bases from V and 3 bases from J; junction bases left unmatched: 6. The CDR3 DNA sequence: TGTGCCAGCAGCCAACGTGGGAGGGCCTACACCGGGGAGCTGTTTTTT. As protein: CASSQRGRAYTGELFF.

The chain uses TRBV5-1 and TRBJ1-1; the D gene is possibly TRBD1 (6 bases). Germline CDR1 SGHRS, CDR2 YFSETQ. This CDR3 region has 16 residues. Trimming took off 1 base at V and 1 base at J, with 14 bases between the two ends. CDR3 DNA: TGCGCCAGCAGCTTGCGGGCAATGGGGGCGAACACTGAAGCTTTCTTT. This sequence encodes CASSLRAMGANTEAFF.

A word on this clone: The junction departs from germline at one end; a sequencing error may be responsible. The gene calls are TRBV20-1 and TRBJ2-1; 8 bases are shared with TRBD1. Germline V gene sequence: CDR1 DFQATT, CDR2 SNEGSKA (reference sequence). The CDR3 has 8 residues. CDR3 loop: CSAQTGVF. The CDR3 nucleotides are TGCAGTGCTCAGACAGGGGTCTTC.

V usage is TRBV9 and J usage is TRBJ2-1, with 8 bases fitting TRBD2. The length of the CDR3 is 15 residues. Germline V lookup: CDR1 SGDLS, CDR2 YYNGEE. J was trimmed by 4 bases and V by 0 bases; bases with no gene match: 3. CDR3 region: CASSVGSGVYNEQFF. The CDR3 DNA follows: TGTGCCAGCAGCGTAGGTAGCGGGGTATACAATGAGCAGTTCTTC.

The genes are TRBV3-1 (or the pseudogene TRBV3-2) and TRBJ1-5; D gene unclear. From germline, CDR1 is LGHDT and CDR2 YNNKEL (reference sequence). Trimming pared 6 bases from V and 2 bases from J, leaving 5 bases between. CDR3 length: 12 residues. CDR3 sequence reads: CASSSGNQPQHF. The CDR3 coding sequence is TGTGCCAGCAGTAGCGGCAATCAGCCCCAGCATTTT.

The chain combines TRBV25-1 with TRBJ1-4, with TRBD1 as a possible D gene (5 bases). This CDR3 comprises 15 residues. CDR1 MGHDK and CDR2 SYGVNS come from the germline V gene. V dropped 3 bases and J dropped 0 bases, with 8 bases sitting between them. CDR3 residues: CASSDLGATNEKLFF. CDR3 sequence (DNA): TGTGCCAGCAGTGATCTAGGGGCAACTAATGAAAAACTGTTTTTT.

The rearrangement uses TRBV19 and TRBJ1-2, with TRBD1 as a possible D gene (6 bases). This CDR3 is built from 13 residues. V was trimmed by 6 bases and J by 8 bases, leaving 16 bases between them. Germline V gene data show CDR1 as LNHDA and CDR2 as SQIVND (reference sequence). For the CDR3, the DNA is TGTGCCAGTAGCTTTGGACAGCCATTGGGCTACACCTTC. Its protein is CASSFGQPLGYTF.

The chain couples TRBV19 to TRBJ1-5, with TRBD1 identical over 9 bases. V lost 0 bases to trimming and J lost 6 bases; unmatched junction nucleotides: 12. The CDR3 sequence is 18 residues long. Germline V gene sequence: CDR1 LNHDA, CDR2 SQIVND (reference sequence). In DNA, the CDR3 is TGTGCCAGTAGTATAGACTTCCCCGGACAGGGGTATTTTCAGCCCCAGCATTTT. Translating it yields CASSIDFPGQGYFQPQHF.

This clone turned up a few times. The chain joins TRBV12-3 or TRBV12-4 to TRBJ1-5; D ambiguous. CDR3 length: 13 amino acids. Trimming removed 3 bases from V and 4 bases from J, with 7 bases in between. The CDR3 loop reads CASSFRVNQPQHF. The CDR3, as DNA: TGTGCCAGCAGTTTCCGGGTAAATCAGCCCCAGCATTTT.

The chain combines TRBV5-1 with TRBJ1-3, with a possible D match to TRBD1 (5 bases). Germline V CDR1 and CDR2: SGHRS, YFSETQ. This CDR3 is 16 amino acids long. V lost 5 bases and J lost 2, with 17 bases in between. This CDR3 reads CASSYDPSGTGNTIYF. Here the CDR3 DNA reads TGCGCCAGCAGTTACGACCCTTCAGGGACTGGAAACACCATATATTTT.

The V and J genes are TRBV5-6 and TRBJ1-5; D uncertain. The CDR3 has 14 residues. Per germline, CDR1 SGHDT and CDR2 YYEEEE. Trimming removed 1 base from V and 1 base from J, with 6 bases in between. CDR3 in DNA: TGTGCCAGCAGCTTGACAGACAGCAATCAGCCCCAGCATTTT. This gives the protein CASSLTDSNQPQHF. Full variable domain (outside the CDR3, taken from reference TRBV5-6 and TRBJ1-5): DAGVTQSPTHLIKTRGQQVTLRCSPKSGHDTVSWYQQALGQGPQFIFQYYEEEERQRGNFPDRFSGHQFPNYSSELNVNALLLGDSALYLCASSLTDSNQPQHFGDGTRLSIL.

The rearrangement joins TRBV11-3 to TRBJ2-2; a possible D gene is TRBD2 (5 bases). Looked up from germline, CDR1 is SGHNT and CDR2 is YENEEA. Trimming cost V 0 bases and J 7 bases, with 12 bases left between them. CDR3 length: 15 residues. The CDR3 DNA follows: TGTGCCAGCAGCTTAGAAGCGGCCAGTGGCGGGGAGCTGTTTTTT. Protein: CASSLEAASGGELFF. The full variable domain, in which reference TRBV11-3 and TRBJ2-2 provide the parts outside the CDR3, is EAGVVQSPRYKIIEKKQPVAFWCNPISGHNTLYWYLQNLGQGPELLIRYENEEAVDDSQLPKDRFSAERLKGVDSTLKIQPAELGDSAVYLCASSLEAASGGELFFGEGSRLTVL.

This chain uses TRBV2 with TRBJ2-7, with 10 bases lining up with TRBD1. The CDR3 contains 14 residues. Germline values: CDR1 SNHLY, CDR2 FYNNEI. With 4 bases clipped from V and 7 bases from J, the junction kept 7 bases outside the gene matches. The CDR3 DNA follows: TGTGCCAGCAGTGGGACAGGGGGGGTTGGGGAGCAGTACTTC. It codes for CASSGTGGVGEQYF.

The chain is built from TRBV28 and TRBJ2-6, with 7 bases fitting TRBD1. CDR3 length equals 16 residues. Germline lookup yields CDR1 MDHEN and CDR2 SYDVKM. V lost 2 bases to trimming and J lost 2 bases; unmatched junction nucleotides: 3. The CDR3 DNA reads as TGTGCCAGCAGTTTACCGCAGGGGGCTGGGGCCAACGTCCTGACTTTC. This gives the protein CASSLPQGAGANVLTF.

V gene TRBV18 combines with J gene TRBJ2-5; 7 bases fit TRBD1. Germline V gene sequence: CDR1 KGHSH, CDR2 LQKENI. Unmatched junction bases numbered 0, after V lost 2 bases and J lost 3 bases. The CDR3 loop spans 13 amino acids. The CDR3 nucleotides read TGTGCCAGCTCACCAGGACAGGAAGAGACCCAGTACTTC. Protein sequence: CASSPGQEETQYF.